This T cell receptor beta chain stems from a study of T cells in Graves' hyperthyroidism and ophthalmopathy. Germline-derived CDR1 and CDR2 are SQVTM and ANQGSEA. This CDR3 has 13 amino acids. V was clipped by 4 bases and J by 4 bases, with 13 bases between them. From RNA transcripts, TCR beta CDR3 regions were amplified. HTBI primers were the set used in a first-round RT-PCR of the TCR CDR3. One entry per CDR3 protein, called by TCRdb with MiXCR from the multiplex PCR reads. The profile shows 660,000 or so distinct CDR3 sequences, nearly 45% of them singletons. The source material was peripheral blood or thyroid tissue (not recorded which). The clonotype originates from an adult man with Graves' disease, either hyperthyroidism or ophthalmopathy (not recorded which). The rearrangement uses TRBV29-1 and TRBJ1-2; possible D gene TRBD1, 5 bases. This CDR3 is CSVGGGISYGYTF. The CDR3 nucleotides are TGCAGCGTTGGGGGCGGGATCTCCTATGGCTACACCTTC.